The 11 T cell receptor beta chains in this list originate from one sample, sequenced in a study of cytomegalovirus exposure and HLA in healthy donors. Repertoires were generated with immunoSEQ multiplex PCR, while TCRdb's copy carries only in-frame clones and drops some. The sample carries 260,000 or so clones, approximately 88% recorded once. Sample: PBMCs. Source of these receptors: a woman aged 18 to 35 in good health and CMV-seronegative.

The chain recombines TRBV9 with TRBJ1-2; 7 nucleotides align to TRBD1. The trim removed 4 bases at V and 2 bases at J, leaving 5 bases unmatched. The CDR3 sequence is 14 residues long. Germline CDR1 and CDR2: SGDLS and YYNGEE. The CDR3: CASSPAGGNYGYTF. The CDR3, as DNA: TGTGCCAGCAGCCCCGCAGGGGGGAACTATGGCTACACCTTC.

V usage is TRBV6-1 and J usage is TRBJ1-1; D unresolved. The CDR3 length is 15 residues. Trimming shortened V by 8 bases and J by 1 base, and 17 bases separated the two germline ends. The germline V gene has CDR1 MNHNS and CDR2 SASEGT. The chain's CDR3 is CASGRWATENTEAFF. CDR3 bases: TGTGCCAGCGGAAGGTGGGCAACCGAGAACACTGAAGCTTTCTTT.

The chain recombines TRBV9 with TRBJ2-7; D not resolved. This CDR3 spans 15 amino acids. The ends were cut back, 0 bases at V and 0 bases at J, with 10 bases in the middle. Per the germline V gene, CDR1 is SGDLS and CDR2 is YYNGEE. CDR3 sequence reads: CASSVVASSSYEQYF. CDR3 coding DNA: TGTGCCAGCAGCGTAGTTGCGTCAAGCTCCTACGAGCAGTACTTC.

The chain has TRBV6-5 and TRBJ2-1; TRBD2 agrees at 11 bases. Germline lookup yields CDR1 MNHEY and CDR2 SVGAGI. Trimming cost V 6 bases and J 3 bases; bases outside gene matches: 4. The CDR3 contains 15 residues. Here the CDR3 reads CASSLTSGSYNEQFF. The CDR3 DNA reads as TGTGCCAGCAGCCTAACTAGCGGGAGCTACAATGAGCAGTTCTTC.

The rearrangement uses TRBV10-3 and TRBJ1-5, with D possibly being TRBD1 (6 bases). CDR3 length: 15 amino acids. Germline V lookup: CDR1 ENHRY, CDR2 SYGVKD. Trimming shortened V by 3 bases and J by 5 bases, and 14 bases separated the two germline ends. In DNA form, the CDR3 reads TGTGCCATCAGTGATACGAGGACAGCCTATCAGCCCCAGCATTTT. Translated, it gives CAISDTRTAYQPQHF.

The rearrangement uses TRBV2 and TRBJ1-2; 8 nucleotides agree with TRBD1. V lost 6 bases and J lost 3; bases outside the gene matches: 12. The CDR3 is 16 residues long. The germline V gene has CDR1 SNHLY and CDR2 FYNNEI. The CDR3 region is CASSPDDRGNYYGYTF. The CDR3 DNA reads TGTGCCAGCAGCCCGGACGACAGGGGAAATTACTATGGCTACACCTTC. Drawing the rest from reference TRBV2 and TRBJ1-2, the complete variable domain is EPEVTQTPSHQVTQMGQEVILRCVPISNHLYFYWYRQILGQKVEFLVSFYNNEISEKSEIFDDQFSVERPDGSNFTLKIRSTKLEDSAMYFCASSPDDRGNYYGYTFGSGTRLTVV.

J is TRBJ2-2 and V is TRBV4-1; TRBD2 agrees at 10 bases. The CDR3 sequence is 18 residues long. The V gene's germline CDR1 is MGHRA and CDR2 YSYEKL. Losses at the gene ends were 0 bases for V and 4 bases for J; bases not matched to a gene: 8. The CDR3 DNA sequence: TGCGCCAGCAGCCAAGATGGGCTAGCGGGAGTAGGCACCGGGGAGCTGTTTTTT. Translation: CASSQDGLAGVGTGELFF.

This clone came up a few times. In the same sample, other DNA sequences code for this CDR3. The genes are TRBV27 and TRBJ1-5; D call uncertain. V lost 3 bases and J 5 bases, leaving 5 bases between the germline ends. The CDR3 runs 12 residues. CDR1 is MNHEY and CDR2 is SMNVEV in the germline V gene (reference sequence). CDR3 amino acids: CASSFLDQPQHF. The CDR3 region has the DNA TGTGCCAGCAGTTTTCTAGATCAGCCCCAGCATTTT.

This clone appeared a single time. The same CDR3 is also encoded by other DNA sequences in this sample. The gene calls are TRBV27 and TRBJ2-1; 9 bases map to TRBD2. Per germline, CDR1 MNHEY and CDR2 SMNVEV (reference sequence). The V segment lost 5 bases and the J segment 2 bases; nucleotides outside the gene matches: 4. The CDR3 extends over 15 amino acids. The CDR3 sequence: CASSVLAGTYNEQFF. CDR3 nucleotide sequence: TGTGCCAGCAGTGTACTAGCGGGCACCTACAATGAGCAGTTCTTC.

The chain is built from TRBV28 and TRBJ1-3; perhaps TRBD1 as D (5 bases). CDR3 length equals 17 residues. Looked up from germline, CDR1 is MDHEN and CDR2 is SYDVKM. With 5 bases removed from V and 0 bases from J, the gap between germline ends came to 17 bases. The DNA of the CDR3 is TGTGCCAGCAGTCCAACGTGGGGCGCGATCTCTGGAAACACCATATATTTT. Protein: CASSPTWGAISGNTIYF.

This chain connects TRBV18 to TRBJ2-1; TRBD1 might be the D (6 bases). V was trimmed by 2 bases and J by 7 bases, leaving 15 bases between them. The CDR3 is made up of 15 amino acids. In germline, CDR1 is KGHSH, CDR2 LQKENI. The CDR3 loop is CASSPRTVKVNEQFF. CDR3 bases: TGTGCCAGCTCACCAAGGACAGTCAAGGTGAATGAGCAGTTCTTC.